The TCR beta chain described here comes from a study of shared T cell receptors in the human thymus. Profiling relied on immunoSEQ multiplex PCR, and the TCRdb table lists in-frame clones only, not all of them. The sample lists approximately 580,000 clones, more than 75% occurring once. The sample also formed part of further work on human thymus T cells.

Source material: thymocytes. The clonotype was recovered from a boy in the first two years of life with a congenital heart defect.

The CDR3 sequence is CASSLPRGSSYNEQFF. Written as DNA, the CDR3 is TGTGCCAGCAGCCTCCCCCGCGGGAGCTCCTACAATGAGCAGTTCTTC. This sequence joins TRBV13 and TRBJ2-1, with TRBD2 matching 7 bases. V gave up 5 bases and J gave up 0 bases; unmatched junction bases: 7. CDR1 and CDR2 (germline): PRHDT, FYEKMQ (reference sequence). The CDR3 loop spans 16 amino acids.